Listed below are T cell receptor beta chains from one sample, sequenced in a study of OX40 agonist ivuxolimab in advanced cancers. The table came from immunoSEQ multiplex PCR; TCRdb's copy has only in-frame clones and leaves some out. The table lists some 59,000 clones, less than 85% of them singletons. The material was CD4+ or CD8+ T cells sorted from blood, obtained in a trial of the OX40 agonist ivuxolimab. These receptors all come from an adult with an advanced solid tumor such as melanoma, head and neck, liver or kidney cancer. Both conserved end residues are part of each CDR3. The order of the fields is clone size, J gene, D gene, V gene, CDR3 protein, CDR3 DNA. A D gene is named only where the DNA matches it firmly. Some rows have no size entry. The others give once, few or many, or a class for an expanded clone.

>NA|TRBJ2-5|NA|TRBV6-1
CASRSPGGIGETQYF
TGTGCCAGCAGATCCCCTGGGGGGATTGGAGAGACCCAGTACTTC
>once|TRBJ2-7|TRBD1|TRBV6-5
CASSKTGGVYEQYF
TGTGCCAGCAGCAAGACAGGGGGCGTCTACGAGCAGTACTTC
>NA|TRBJ2-7|NA|TRBV18
CASSPQSGGAGTLEQYF
TGTGCCAGCTCACCACAATCGGGCGGGGCGGGGACTCTCGAGCAGTACTTC
>NA|TRBJ1-2|NA|TRBV30
CAWSVPYGYTF
TGTGCCTGGAGTGTACCGTATGGCTACACCTTC
>few|TRBJ1-1|TRBD1|TRBV7-8
CASSLGRDRVVDTEAFF
TGTGCCAGCAGCTTAGGTCGGGACAGGGTAGTGGACACTGAAGCTTTCTTT
>NA|TRBJ2-7|NA|TRBV20-1
CSASGPREQYF
TGCAGTGCTAGCGGACCCCGGGAGCAGTACTTC
>NA|TRBJ1-2|NA|TRBV11-2
CASSLALGERVDYGYTF
TGTGCCAGCAGCTTAGCCCTTGGGGAAAGGGTGGACTATGGCTACACCTTC
>NA|TRBJ1-2|TRBD1|TRBV6-5
CAAAPATGYGYTF
TGTGCCGCAGCCCCCGCGACAGGGTATGGCTACACCTTC
>NA|TRBJ2-1|NA|TRBV29-1
CSAEGGGSYNEQFF
TGCAGCGCCGAGGGGGGAGGCTCCTACAATGAGCAGTTCTTC
>NA|TRBJ1-5|TRBD1|TRBV19
CASSIRTGVNQPQHF
TGTGCCAGTAGTATCCGGACAGGGGTGAATCAGCCCCAGCATTTT
>NA|TRBJ2-7|NA|TRBV5-1
CASTRTTTYEQYF
TGCGCCAGCACGCGGACAACAACATACGAGCAGTACTTC
>few|TRBJ1-5|NA|TRBV5-5
CASSFGGYTQPQHF
TGTGCCAGCAGCTTTGGGGGGTACACTCAGCCCCAGCATTTT
>NA|TRBJ2-3|NA|TRBV5-1
CASSLDSTDTQYF
TGCGCCAGCAGCTTGGACAGCACAGATACGCAGTATTTT
>few|TRBJ1-5|TRBD1|TRBV6-5
CASSLRDSQQPQHF
TGTGCCAGCAGTCTTCGGGACAGCCAACAGCCCCAGCATTTT
>NA|TRBJ1-1|NA|TRBV10-3
CAVSENTEAFF
TGTGCCGTTTCAGAGAACACTGAAGCTTTCTTT
>NA|TRBJ1-2|NA|TRBV19
CASRGGGTSNYGYTF
TGTGCCAGTAGAGGCGGGGGTACTTCTAACTATGGCTACACCTTC
>NA|TRBJ1-1|NA|TRBV7-9
CASSLGTEAFF
TGTGCCAGCAGCTTAGGGACAGAAGCTTTCTTT
>NA|TRBJ2-1|NA|TRBV7-2
CASSLAAPYPYESAYNEQFF
TGTGCCAGCAGCTTAGCCGCCCCTTACCCCTACGAATCCGCCTACAATGAGCAGTTCTTC
>NA|TRBJ2-6|NA|TRBV14
CASSRVSGANVLTF
TGTGCCAGCAGCCGGGTCTCTGGGGCCAACGTCCTGACTTTC
>NA|TRBJ2-1|NA|TRBV30
CAWSVGTTYNEQFF
TGTGCCTGGAGTGTGGGGACAACCTACAATGAGCAGTTCTTC
>NA|TRBJ2-1|NA|TRBV19
CASSIGGIGTYNEQFF
TGTGCCAGTAGTATAGGTGGCATAGGGACCTACAATGAGCAGTTCTTC
>NA|TRBJ1-4|NA|TRBV7-8
CASSRRGRGKEKLFF
TGTGCCAGCAGCCGAAGGGGCAGGGGCAAGGAAAAACTGTTTTTT
>NA|TRBJ2-2|TRBD2|TRBV19
CASTTGTRPGVLTGELFF
TGTGCCAGTACCACCGGGACTAGGCCCGGGGTGCTCACCGGGGAGCTGTTTTTT
>NA|TRBJ2-7|NA|TRBV7-8
CASSKRSYEQYF
TGTGCCAGCAGCAAGAGGTCCTACGAGCAGTACTTC
>NA|TRBJ2-1|NA|TRBV6-5
CASSYRSSRDSHRFF
TGTGCCAGCAGTTACCGATCCTCCAGGGATTCACATAGGTTCTTC
>NA|TRBJ1-4|TRBD1|TRBV19
CASRPSARTGDEKLFF
TGTGCCAGTCGACCGAGCGCCAGGACAGGGGATGAAAAACTGTTTTTT
>few|TRBJ2-7|NA|TRBV28
CASSPQGTRDHEQYF
TGTGCCAGCAGTCCCCAAGGCACACGGGACCACGAGCAGTACTTC
>once|TRBJ1-5|NA|TRBV19
CASTLRGNQPQHF
TGTGCCAGTACCCTCAGGGGAAATCAGCCCCAGCATTTT
>NA|TRBJ1-4|TRBD1|TRBV5-5
CASSSRTGDATNEKLFF
TGTGCCAGCAGCTCACGGACAGGAGATGCAACTAATGAAAAACTGTTTTTT
>once|TRBJ1-1|TRBD1|TRBV5-3
CARRCDRGNTEAFF
TGTGCCAGAAGGTGTGACAGGGGAAACACTGAAGCTTTCTTT
>NA|TRBJ2-7|TRBD1|TRBV7-8
CASSPDRAPEQYF
TGTGCCAGCAGCCCGGACAGGGCTCCCGAGCAGTACTTC
>NA|TRBJ1-4|NA|TRBV28
CASINAGANEKLFF
TGTGCCAGCATTAATGCGGGGGCTAATGAAAAACTGTTTTTT
>NA|TRBJ2-2|TRBD1|TRBV28
CASSSSGGSVSGELFF
TGTGCCAGCAGTTCCTCAGGGGGATCGGTATCCGGGGAGCTGTTTTTT
>NA|TRBJ1-6|NA|TRBV7-9
CASSRPSSYNSPLHF
TGTGCCAGCAGCCGGCCCAGCTCCTATAATTCACCCCTCCACTTT
>NA|TRBJ2-2|TRBD1|TRBV11-2
CASSFRQGRGTGELFF
TGTGCCAGCAGCTTCAGACAGGGAAGGGGAACCGGGGAGCTGTTTTTT
>NA|TRBJ2-1|NA|TRBV28
CASSSQSPGRDYNEQFF
TGTGCCAGCAGTTCCCAATCCCCCGGGAGAGACTACAATGAGCAGTTCTTC
>NA|TRBJ1-1|TRBD1|TRBV2
CASSESSGTANTEAFF
TGTGCCAGCAGTGAGAGTTCCGGGACAGCGAACACTGAAGCTTTCTTT
>NA|TRBJ2-7|NA|TRBV5-4
CASSLVPRGASYEQYF
TGTGCCAGCAGCTTGGTCCCCAGGGGGGCCTCCTACGAGCAGTACTTC
>NA|TRBJ1-1|NA|TRBV5-1
CASSSVGGANTEAFF
TGCGCCAGCAGCTCGGTCGGGGGCGCGAACACTGAAGCTTTCTTT
>NA|TRBJ1-5|TRBD1|TRBV4-3
CASSQNSGTGGNQPQHF
TGCGCCAGCAGCCAAAATTCCGGGACAGGGGGCAATCAGCCCCAGCATTTT
>once|TRBJ2-3|TRBD1|TRBV4-1
CASSLGTGTDTQYF
TGCGCCAGCAGCCTTGGGACAGGCACAGATACGCAGTATTTT
>NA|TRBJ2-5|NA|TRBV7-9
CASSLVLEGTQYF
TGTGCCAGCAGCTTAGTGTTAGAAGGGACCCAGTACTTC
>few|TRBJ1-1|NA|TRBV5-1
CASHLPEGKNTEAFF
TGCGCCAGCCATCTTCCGGAAGGGAAGAACACTGAAGCTTTCTTT
>once|TRBJ2-3|NA|TRBV9
CASSGGRTDTQYF
TGTGCCAGCAGCGGGGGGCGCACAGATACGCAGTATTTT
>NA|TRBJ2-6|TRBD1|TRBV7-2
CASSSRGSGANVLTF
TGTGCCAGCAGCTCCAGGGGGTCTGGGGCCAACGTCCTGACTTTC
>NA|TRBJ2-1|TRBD1|TRBV27
CASSTNRGRGNEQFF
TGTGCCAGCAGTACCAACAGGGGGCGCGGGAATGAGCAGTTCTTC
>NA|TRBJ1-1|NA|TRBV5-1
CASSQEGAGRTEAFF
TGCGCCAGCAGCCAAGAAGGGGCAGGCCGGACTGAAGCTTTCTTT
>NA|TRBJ1-5|NA|TRBV30
CAWSVNSYNQPQHF
TGTGCCTGGAGTGTAAACAGCTACAATCAGCCCCAGCATTTT
>NA|TRBJ1-1|NA|TRBV11-2
CASSLHLNTEAFF
TGTGCCAGCAGCTTACATCTGAACACTGAAGCTTTCTTT
>few|TRBJ1-2|NA|TRBV25-1
CASSEERGWSGYTF
TGTGCCAGCAGTGAGGAGAGGGGCTGGTCTGGCTACACCTTC
>NA|TRBJ2-4|TRBD1|TRBV19
CASSVRPGQGLLGAKNIQYF
TGTGCCAGTAGCGTCCGACCGGGACAGGGGCTATTGGGGGCCAAAAACATTCAGTACTTC
>NA|TRBJ1-1|NA|TRBV13
CASSPRANTEAFF
TGTGCCAGCAGCCCTCGGGCGAACACTGAAGCTTTCTTT
>NA|TRBJ2-5|NA|TRBV7-2
CASSLALVVGEETQYF
TGTGCCAGCAGCTTAGCGCTCGTAGTAGGGGAAGAGACCCAGTACTTC
>NA|TRBJ2-1|NA|TRBV10-3
CAISQIGGDNEQFF
TGTGCCATCAGTCAGATAGGCGGTGACAATGAGCAGTTCTTC
>NA|TRBJ1-1|TRBD1|TRBV7-2
CASSSGQGHTEAFF
TGTGCCAGCAGCTCAGGACAGGGACACACTGAAGCTTTCTTT
>NA|TRBJ1-1|NA|TRBV9
CASSVDTTDTEAFF
TGTGCCAGCAGCGTAGACACCACAGACACTGAAGCTTTCTTT
>few|TRBJ2-2|NA|TRBV5-6
CASSPDWTGELFF
TGTGCCAGCAGCCCGGACTGGACCGGGGAGCTGTTTTTT